A single sample gave rise to the 25 T cell receptor beta chains below, sequenced in a study of shared T cell receptors in the human thymus. Using immunoSEQ multiplex PCR, the repertoire was profiled, and TCRdb retains in-frame clones only, with some absent. Among hundreds of thousands of clones listed, more than 70% were seen once. These records were also assigned to another study, of human thymus T cells.

Sequences were obtained from thymocytes. Receptors originate from a boy younger than two with a congenital heart defect.

The genes are TRBV15 and TRBJ2-7, with a weak D call TRBD2 (6 bases). The CDR3 is 16 amino acids. Trimming pared 1 base from V and 7 bases from J, leaving 20 bases between. The germline V gene has CDR1 LNHNV and CDR2 YYDKDF (reference sequence). CDR3 coding DNA: TGTGCCACCAGCAGAGGGGACGGAGTTCCAGGGAGGGAGCAGTACTTC. This gives the protein CATSRGDGVPGREQYF.

The chain carries TRBV27 and TRBJ1-5; 8 bases are shared with TRBD1. Germline V gene lookup returns CDR1 MNHEY and CDR2 SMNVEV (reference sequence). The CDR3 extends over 16 amino acids. J gave up 9 bases and V 5 bases, and 15 bases lay outside the gene matches. The CDR3 DNA reads TGTGCCAGCAGTCCATCACACCGGGACAGGTTCCCGCCCCAGCATTTT. This sequence encodes CASSPSHRDRFPPQHF.

V and J are TRBV10-3 and TRBJ2-3; D gene uncertain. V was cut by 6 bases and J by 0 bases, with 13 bases left in between. CDR3 length: 15 residues. Germline values: CDR1 ENHRY, CDR2 SYGVKD. CDR3 nucleotide sequence: TGTGCCATCAGAGCACAGCCCCCAAGCACAGATACGCAGTATTTT. It encodes CAIRAQPPSTDTQYF.

CDR3 coding DNA: TGTGCCAGCAGTTACTCGGCGCGGGAGCGCTACGAGCAGTACTTC. This sequence encodes CASSYSARERYEQYF. V and J are TRBV6-5 and TRBJ2-7; 7 bases align to TRBD2. CDR1 is MNHEY and CDR2 is SVGAGI in the germline V gene. The V segment lost 0 bases and the J segment 3 bases; nucleotides outside the gene matches: 5. The CDR3 is made up of 15 amino acids.

This clone has just one count. V gene TRBV6-1 combines with J gene TRBJ2-7; a possible D gene is TRBD2 (7 bases). The germline V gene has CDR1 MNHNS and CDR2 SASEGT. V dropped 10 bases and J dropped 2 bases, with 15 bases sitting between them. The CDR3 covers 13 residues. The CDR3 sequence is CATPGGPTYEQYF. As DNA, the CDR3 is TGTGCCACCCCGGGGGGCCCCACCTACGAGCAGTACTTC.

The J gene is TRBJ2-7, the V gene TRBV25-1; 7 nucleotides match TRBD1. The CDR3 totals 13 residues. Germline V lookup: CDR1 MGHDK, CDR2 SYGVNS. J was trimmed by 6 bases and V by 5 bases; bases with no gene match: 7. The CDR3 region is CASSFGRGSEQYF. DNA of the CDR3: TGTGCCAGCAGTTTTGGCAGGGGGTCCGAGCAGTACTTC.

The rearrangement links TRBV28 to TRBJ2-7; TRBD2 matches 9 bases. V trimming: 4 bases; J trimming: 0 bases; junction bases outside the gene matches: 7. The germline V gene has CDR1 MDHEN and CDR2 SYDVKM. This CDR3 contains 16 residues. The CDR3 coding sequence is TGTGCCAGCAGTTCCCCGACTAGCGGCTACTCCTACGAGCAGTACTTC. It codes for CASSSPTSGYSYEQYF.

This sequence joins TRBV5-8 and TRBJ2-1, with 12 bases lining up with TRBD2. This CDR3 spans 15 amino acids. The V gene's germline CDR1 is SGHTS and CDR2 YDEGEE. The junction had 5 bases not matched to a gene; V was cut back by 4 bases and J by 6 bases. In DNA form, the CDR3 reads TGTGCCAGCAGCCGCACTAGCGGGGGGAGCAATGAGCAGTTCTTC. Its protein product is CASSRTSGGSNEQFF.

The J gene is TRBJ1-3, the V gene TRBV7-9; 7 bases agree with TRBD1. CDR1 is SEHNR, CDR2 FQNEAQ, per germline (reference sequence). The CDR3 extends over 17 amino acids. Trimming cost V 4 bases and J 0 bases; bases outside gene matches: 9. The CDR3 nucleotides are TGTGCCAGCAGCTCCGCAAGACAGGGAAGCTCTGGAAACACCATATATTTT. Amino acids: CASSSARQGSSGNTIYF.

V and J are TRBV7-4 and TRBJ2-1; 8 nucleotides align to TRBD2. The CDR3 length is 19 residues. CDR1 and CDR2 from the germline V gene are SGHVT and SQSDAQ. Unmatched junction bases numbered 18, after V lost 8 bases and J lost 0 bases. The CDR3 is CASLDRGLTSGLSYNEQFF. The DNA for the CDR3 is TGTGCCAGCTTAGATAGAGGGTTAACTAGCGGACTCTCCTACAATGAGCAGTTCTTC.

J is TRBJ2-6 and V is TRBV9; D uncertain. The germline gives CDR1 SGDLS, CDR2 YYNGEE. CDR3 length: 14 residues. V lost 3 bases and J 0 bases, leaving 4 bases between the germline ends. CDR3 DNA sequence: TGTGCCAGCAGCGCTCGCTCTGGGGCCAACGTCCTGACTTTC. Translation gives CASSARSGANVLTF.

The chain recombines TRBV5-1 with TRBJ1-3, with TRBD1 matching 7 bases. The CDR3 has 18 amino acids. After removal of 1 base from V and 2 bases from J, the junction contained 12 bases not matched to a gene. Germline CDR1 is SGHRS and CDR2 is YFSETQ. The CDR3 is CASSLSVTQGITGNTIYF. The CDR3 DNA follows: TGCGCCAGCAGCTTGTCAGTAACACAGGGGATCACTGGAAACACCATATATTTT.

This chain joins TRBV11-2 and TRBJ2-7; 10 bases align to TRBD2. CDR3 length equals 16 residues. Looked up from germline, CDR1 is SGHAT and CDR2 is FQNNGV. Trimming removed 3 bases from V and 3 bases from J; junction bases left unmatched: 8. As DNA, the CDR3 is TGTGCCAGCAGCTTCGAAGCTAGCGGGGGTGGCTACGAGCAGTACTTC. Translation: CASSFEASGGGYEQYF.

The DNA of the CDR3 is TGTGCCACCAGCCCCCTTCGGGGTCCCTCCTATGGGCAAGAGACCCAGTACTTC. It codes for CATSPLRGPSYGQETQYF. The rearrangement uses TRBV15 and TRBJ2-5; tentative D call: TRBD2 (5 bases). V was clipped by 5 bases and J by 2 bases, with 24 bases between them. The CDR3 loop spans 18 amino acids. CDR1 LNHNV and CDR2 YYDKDF come from the germline V gene (reference sequence).

The chain carries TRBV6-4 and TRBJ2-2, with a weak D call TRBD1 (5 bases). This CDR3 is 14 amino acids long. Looked up from germline, CDR1 is MRHNA and CDR2 is SNTAGT. The germline V and J ends were trimmed by 6 bases and 5 bases, with 13 bases remaining between them. The CDR3 coding sequence is TGTGCCAGCAGCGCGACAGTGCCGACCGGGGAGCTGTTTTTT. It is translated as CASSATVPTGELFF.

The V and J genes are TRBV5-8 and TRBJ2-6, with 9 bases lining up with TRBD1. Germline lookup yields CDR1 SGHTS and CDR2 YDEGEE. V lost 4 bases to trimming and J lost 1 base; unmatched junction nucleotides: 6. CDR3 length: 17 amino acids. The CDR3 bases are TGTGCCAGCAGCCTGGGACAGGGCTGGTCTGGGGCCAACGTCCTGACTTTC. Translation gives CASSLGQGWSGANVLTF.

In this sample, this clone turned up once. The chain couples TRBV5-1 to TRBJ2-3; 9 nucleotides line up with TRBD1. This CDR3 has 16 amino acids. V lost 4 bases, J lost 1 base, and 7 bases stayed unmatched. Germline V gene lookup returns CDR1 SGHRS and CDR2 YFSETQ. CDR3 sequence reads: CASSTPRDRGTDTQYF. CDR3 nucleotide sequence: TGCGCCAGCAGCACTCCCCGGGACAGGGGCACAGATACGCAGTATTTT.

V is TRBV9 and J is TRBJ2-1, with TRBD1 as a possible D gene (6 bases). V lost 3 bases, J lost 4 bases, and 14 bases lay in between. This CDR3 region has 15 residues. CDR1 and CDR2 from the germline V gene are SGDLS and YYNGEE. CDR3 nucleotides: TGTGCCAGCAGCGAACGAGGGGGATATTACAATGAGCAGTTCTTC. Translated, it gives CASSERGGYYNEQFF.

The rearrangement joins TRBV2 to TRBJ2-3; TRBD2 matches 11 bases. Looked up from germline, CDR1 is SNHLY and CDR2 is FYNNEI. V was clipped by 4 bases and J by 0 bases; unmatched bases: 12. The CDR3 is made up of 19 amino acids. CDR3 in amino acids: CASSVRASGGFTSTDTQYF. CDR3 nucleotide sequence: TGTGCCAGCAGTGTTCGTGCTAGCGGGGGGTTTACTAGCACAGATACGCAGTATTTT. The full variable domain, completed using reference TRBV2 and TRBJ2-3, is EPEVTQTPSHQVTQMGQEVILRCVPISNHLYFYWYRQILGQKVEFLVSFYNNEISEKSEIFDDQFSVERPDGSNFTLKIRSTKLEDSAMYFCASSVRASGGFTSTDTQYFGPGTRLTVL.

V gene TRBV5-4 combines with J gene TRBJ2-7, with 9 bases that match TRBD1. CDR1 is SGHNT and CDR2 is YYREEE in the germline V gene (reference sequence). V was pared by 3 bases and J by 7 bases, with 26 bases of the junction left unmatched. There are 20 residues in the CDR3. The CDR3 region is CASSCTKGGQGLPTSREQYF. The CDR3 DNA reads as TGTGCCAGCAGCTGCACTAAGGGGGGACAGGGACTTCCTACGAGCAGGGAGCAGTACTTC.

As to this clone: Compared with germline, one end of the junction differs, possibly owing to a read error. The chain is built from TRBV5-6 and TRBJ1-1; D may be TRBD1 (6 bases). The CDR3 loop spans 14 amino acids. Germline V gene data show CDR1 as SGHDT and CDR2 as YYEEEE. For the CDR3, the DNA is TGTGCCAGCAGCTTGGTAAGGGGGAACTCTGAAGCTTTCTTT. It is translated as CASSLVRGNSEAFF.

The chain combines TRBV18 with TRBJ2-3; 10 bases are a match to TRBD2. With V trimmed by 2 bases and J by 0 bases, 2 bases remained unmatched. The CDR3 runs to 16 residues. Germline values: CDR1 KGHSH, CDR2 LQKENI. DNA for the CDR3: TGTGCCAGCTCACCAATGACTAGCGGGAGCACAGATACGCAGTATTTT. It encodes CASSPMTSGSTDTQYF. Combining the CDR3 with reference TRBV18 and TRBJ2-3 gives the whole variable domain NAGVMQNPRHLVRRRGQEARLRCSPMKGHSHVYWYRQLPEEGLKFMVYLQKENIIDESGMPKERFSAEFPKEGPSILRIQQVVRGDSAAYFCASSPMTSGSTDTQYFGPGTRLTVL.

The table lists this clone with a count of one. The V call is TRBV5-4, the J call TRBJ1-1; weak D call: TRBD1 (6 bases). Germline V gives CDR1 SGHNT, CDR2 YYREEE (reference sequence). The CDR3 extends over 13 amino acids. Trimming removed 0 bases from V and 5 bases from J, with 8 bases in between. DNA of the CDR3: TGTGCCAGCAGCTTGGAAGGGGGTACTGAAGCTTTCTTT. Translated: CASSLEGGTEAFF.

V is TRBV9 and J is TRBJ2-1; 7 bases are shared with TRBD1. V gave up 3 bases and J gave up 4 bases; unmatched junction bases: 7. The CDR3 sequence is 15 residues long. Germline CDR1 is SGDLS and CDR2 is YYNGEE. In DNA form, the CDR3 reads TGTGCCAGCAGCGGCCGGGACAGCCCTTACAATGAGCAGTTCTTC. Translated: CASSGRDSPYNEQFF. The full variable domain, with the rest looked up from reference TRBV9 and TRBJ2-1, is DSGVTQTPKHLITATGQRVTLRCSPRSGDLSVYWYQQSLDQGLQFLIQYYNGEERAKGNILERFSAQQFPDLHSELNLSSLELGDSALYFCASSGRDSPYNEQFFGPGTRLTVL.

The chain uses TRBV5-1 and TRBJ2-6; 8 bases align to TRBD1. Trimming removed 6 bases from V and 0 bases from J; junction bases left unmatched: 17. Germline CDR1 SGHRS, CDR2 YFSETQ. CDR3 length: 20 residues. The CDR3 nucleotides read TGCGCCAGCACCTTTGATGCTACAGGGGGTGATGACTCTGGGGCCAACGTCCTGACTTTC. Translated, it gives CASTFDATGGDDSGANVLTF.